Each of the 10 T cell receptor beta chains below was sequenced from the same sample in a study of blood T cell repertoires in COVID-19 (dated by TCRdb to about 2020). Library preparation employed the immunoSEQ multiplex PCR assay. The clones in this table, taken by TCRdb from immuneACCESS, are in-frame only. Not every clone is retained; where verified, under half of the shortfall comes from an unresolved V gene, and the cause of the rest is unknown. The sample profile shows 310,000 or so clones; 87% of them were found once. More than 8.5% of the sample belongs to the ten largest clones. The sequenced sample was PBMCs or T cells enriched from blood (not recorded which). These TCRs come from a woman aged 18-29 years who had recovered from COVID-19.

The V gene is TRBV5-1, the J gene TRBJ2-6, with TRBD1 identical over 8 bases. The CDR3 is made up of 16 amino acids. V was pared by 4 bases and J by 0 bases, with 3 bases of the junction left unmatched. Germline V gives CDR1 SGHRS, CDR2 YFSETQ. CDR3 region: CASSGTGRSGANVLTF. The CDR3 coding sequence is TGCGCCAGCAGCGGGACAGGTCGCTCTGGGGCCAACGTCCTGACTTTC.

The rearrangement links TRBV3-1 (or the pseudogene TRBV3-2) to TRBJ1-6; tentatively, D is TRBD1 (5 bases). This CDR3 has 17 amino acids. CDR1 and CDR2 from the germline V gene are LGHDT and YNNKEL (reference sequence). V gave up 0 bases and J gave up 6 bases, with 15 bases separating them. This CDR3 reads CASSQDLEGHSNSPLHF. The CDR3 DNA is TGTGCCAGCAGCCAAGATTTGGAGGGGCACAGTAATTCACCCCTCCACTTT.

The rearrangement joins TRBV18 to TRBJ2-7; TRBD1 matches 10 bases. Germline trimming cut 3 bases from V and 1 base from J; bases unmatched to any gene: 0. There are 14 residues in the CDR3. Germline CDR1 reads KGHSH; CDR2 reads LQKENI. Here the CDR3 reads CASSPDRGSYEQYF. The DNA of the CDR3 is TGTGCCAGCTCACCGGACAGGGGGTCCTACGAGCAGTACTTC.

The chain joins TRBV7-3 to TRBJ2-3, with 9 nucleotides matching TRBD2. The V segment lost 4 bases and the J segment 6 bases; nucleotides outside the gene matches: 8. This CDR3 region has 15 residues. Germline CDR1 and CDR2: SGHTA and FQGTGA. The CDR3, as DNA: TGTGCCAGCAGCTCAGAAGCGGGAGGAATCGATACGCAGTATTTT. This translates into CASSSEAGGIDTQYF.

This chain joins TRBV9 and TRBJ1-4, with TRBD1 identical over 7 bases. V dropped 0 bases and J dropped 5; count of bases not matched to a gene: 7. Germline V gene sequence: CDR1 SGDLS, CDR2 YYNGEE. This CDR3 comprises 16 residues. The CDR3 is CASSVGTTGLNEKLFF. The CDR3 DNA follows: TGTGCCAGCAGCGTAGGTACGACAGGGCTAAATGAAAAACTGTTTTTT.

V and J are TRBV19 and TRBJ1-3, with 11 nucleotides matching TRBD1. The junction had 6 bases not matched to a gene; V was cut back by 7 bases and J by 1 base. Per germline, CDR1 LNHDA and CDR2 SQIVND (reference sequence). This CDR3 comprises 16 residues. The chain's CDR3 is CASTRTGGSSGNTIYF. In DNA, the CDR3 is TGTGCCAGTACCCGGACAGGGGGCTCATCTGGAAACACCATATATTTT.

CDR3 bases: TGTGCCACCAGCAGAGATAGGCAGGGTTATACTGAAGCTTTCTTT. Translated, it gives CATSRDRQGYTEAFF. The rearrangement links TRBV15 to TRBJ1-1; possible D gene TRBD1, 5 bases. Trimming shortened V by 0 bases and J by 5 bases, and 13 bases separated the two germline ends. The CDR3 spans 15 residues. Germline assignment: CDR1 LNHNV and CDR2 YYDKDF (reference sequence).

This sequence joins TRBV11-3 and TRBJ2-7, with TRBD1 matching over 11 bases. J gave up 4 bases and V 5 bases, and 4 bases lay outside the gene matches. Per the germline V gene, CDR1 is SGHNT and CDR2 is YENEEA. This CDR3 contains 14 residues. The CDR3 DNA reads TGTGCCAGCAGCCCCCGGGACAGGGGGTACGAGCAGTACTTC. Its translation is CASSPRDRGYEQYF.

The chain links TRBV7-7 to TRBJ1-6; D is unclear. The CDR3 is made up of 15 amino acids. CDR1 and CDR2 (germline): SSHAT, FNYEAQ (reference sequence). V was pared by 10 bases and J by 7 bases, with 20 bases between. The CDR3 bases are TGTGCCAACCCCTCTACAACTATCGGAAATTCACCCCTCCACTTT. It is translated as CANPSTTIGNSPLHF.

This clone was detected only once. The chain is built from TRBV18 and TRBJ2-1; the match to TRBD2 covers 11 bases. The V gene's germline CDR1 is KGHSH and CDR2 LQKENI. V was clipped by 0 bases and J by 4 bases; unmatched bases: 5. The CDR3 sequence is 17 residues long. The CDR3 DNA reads TGTGCCAGCTCACCACCAGCCGGGACTAGCGGATACAATGAGCAGTTCTTC. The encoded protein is CASSPPAGTSGYNEQFF.